Listed below are T cell receptor beta chains from one sample, sequenced in a study of shared clonotypes between healthy human individuals. The repertoire was sequenced with immunoSEQ multiplex PCR; TCRdb's copy has only in-frame clones and lacks some. The table includes 300,000 to 350,000 clones, more than 60% detected once. Input material: memory CD4+ T cells sorted from blood. The receptors come from a young man in good health. CDR3s include the opening cysteine and the closing phenylalanine or tryptophan.

j_call v_call cdr3_aa
TRBJ1-1 TRBV30 CAWSSMRTGPAFF
TRBJ2-3 TRBV7-9 CASSLSQLILYTQYF
TRBJ2-7 TRBV2 CASSESSAGPHEQYF
TRBJ2-2 TRBV18 CASSPRQDTGELFF
TRBJ2-7 TRBV5-5 CASSPDPVSSYEQYF
TRBJ2-1 TRBV5-1 CASSSLPGEGVNNEQFF
TRBJ2-2 TRBV6-5 CASSYASGLAAGELFF
TRBJ1-4 TRBV28 CASRSSNEKLFF
TRBJ1-1 TRBV5-1 CASRPGTGNTEAFF
TRBJ2-6 TRBV10-3 CAISESQVVSSGANVLTF
TRBJ2-2 TRBV18 CASSTRLAGEGTGELFF
TRBJ1-5 TRBV21-1 CASRQGPQHF
TRBJ1-5 TRBV27 CASNRVGLLEPQHF
TRBJ2-5 TRBV6-1 CASRARTGAQETQYF
TRBJ1-2 TRBV18 CASSPSGGDGYTF
TRBJ2-7 TRBV5-6 CASSLGRYEQYF
TRBJ2-3 TRBV18 CASSLTGVSDTQYF
TRBJ1-1 TRBV19 CASNHRGGEAFF
TRBJ1-4 TRBV6-5 CASSYVFGAGGEKLFF
TRBJ2-2 TRBV11-3 CASSLVGGSGELFF
TRBJ2-5 TRBV7-8 CASSLVSGSRQETQYF
TRBJ2-1 TRBV11-3 CASSAGGLRDEQFF
TRBJ1-5 TRBV30 CAWKADQGVGNQPQHF
TRBJ2-3 TRBV25-1 CASSEPRTAVRQYF
TRBJ1-1 TRBV2 CASSEYGGNPKAFF